The subject of this entry is one TCR beta chain. For the second PCR, which ran for about 7 to 12 cycles, a sample-barcoded 5' primer and a J-beta primer mix were used. Each TCR beta cDNA got a 12-nucleotide random molecular identifier. TCRdb reprocessed the 5' RACE reads with MiXCR, giving one entry per CDR3 protein. The table shows 1,800,000 or so distinct CDR3 sequences, with about 39% occurring only once. Each individual donor underwent a draw of about 11 milliliters of peripheral blood. The sample comes from a study of blood T cells in healthy people across ages. Trimming removed 0 bases from V and 4 bases from J, with 7 bases in between. Germline-derived CDR1 and CDR2 are LNHDA and SQIVND (reference sequence). This CDR3 contains 13 residues.

The source of this sequence is a human donor in good health. The rearrangement uses TRBV19 and TRBJ2-7; D ambiguous. Sequenced input: blood. The CDR3 coding sequence is TGTGCCAGTAGTATAGAGCGAGCGTACGAGCAGTACTTC. It is translated as CASSIERAYEQYF.